The 18 T cell receptor beta chains below all came from one sample that was sequenced in a study of T cell changes during pregnancy in multiple sclerosis. The data were produced by immunoSEQ multiplex PCR, yet TCRdb's version contains in-frame clones alone and is incomplete. This sample has about 64,000 clones, with around 96% found just once. The sequenced sample was CD8+ T cells from peripheral blood mononuclear cells, obtained after pregnancy. The receptors shown here come from a female donor with multiple sclerosis, enrolled in a pregnancy study.

The chain carries TRBV2 and TRBJ1-1; D may be TRBD1 (5 bases). In germline, CDR1 is SNHLY, CDR2 FYNNEI. The CDR3 loop spans 13 amino acids. V lost 3 bases, J lost 6 bases, and 11 bases lay in between. The CDR3 DNA reads TGTGCCAGCAGTGATGGGGGAGGGGCTGAAGCTTTCTTT. Amino acids: CASSDGGGAEAFF.

The chain joins TRBV5-1 to TRBJ1-1; D not certain. Germline CDR1 SGHRS, CDR2 YFSETQ. The CDR3 contains 15 residues. V shed 1 base and J shed 4 bases, with 14 bases lying between them. CDR3 in amino acids: CASSLTSPGSTEAFF. In DNA form, the CDR3 reads TGCGCCAGCAGCTTGACTAGTCCTGGGAGCACTGAAGCTTTCTTT.

The CDR3 spells CASSPGLAGGRYEQYF. The CDR3 nucleotides read TGTGCCAGCAGCCCGGGACTAGCGGGAGGGCGCTACGAGCAGTACTTC. The rearrangement links TRBV13 to TRBJ2-5; 16 nucleotides align to TRBD2. The closer fit of TRBJ2-7 to the DNA end suggests the J call may be wrong. Germline-derived CDR1 and CDR2 are PRHDT and FYEKMQ (reference sequence). This CDR3 region has 16 residues.

This chain connects TRBV2 to TRBJ2-7, with D possibly matching TRBD2 (5 bases). Between the trimmed V and J ends, which lost 5 bases and 0 bases, there was a span of 5 bases. The germline V gene has CDR1 SNHLY and CDR2 FYNNEI. This CDR3 has 12 residues. The CDR3: CASSRDSYEQYF. DNA of the CDR3: TGTGCCAGCAGTCGGGACTCCTACGAGCAGTACTTC.

This rearrangement joins TRBV11-2 to TRBJ2-7; a weak D match, TRBD2 (6 bases). The germline CDR1 and CDR2 sequences are SGHAT and FQNNGV. V dropped 5 bases and J dropped 0 bases, with 17 bases sitting between them. This CDR3 comprises 16 residues. The CDR3 protein is CASSPAAGRSSYEQYF. In DNA, the CDR3 is TGTGCCAGCAGCCCCGCAGCGGGCCGGAGCTCCTACGAGCAGTACTTC.

This chain uses TRBV6-1 with TRBJ2-7, with D possibly matching TRBD1 (5 bases). The V and J ends lost 2 bases and 5 bases respectively, with 16 bases between them. The CDR3 spans 15 residues. CDR1 and CDR2 (germline): MNHNS, SASEGT. CDR3 region: CASSELFRVGNEQYF. The DNA for the CDR3 is TGTGCCAGCAGTGAACTGTTCAGGGTAGGAAACGAGCAGTACTTC.

V gene TRBV19 combines with J gene TRBJ2-7; TRBD2 matches at 8 bases. The germline V gene encodes CDR1 LNHDA and CDR2 SQIVND (reference sequence). The CDR3 spans 15 residues. V shed 5 bases and J 0 bases; nucleotides not matched to a gene: 6. For the CDR3, the DNA is TGTGCCAGTAGTCCAGCGGGAGAATCCTCCTACGAGCAGTACTTC. This codes for CASSPAGESSYEQYF.

The chain uses TRBV28 and TRBJ1-4, with 10 positions matching TRBD1. The germline CDR1 and CDR2 sequences are MDHEN and SYDVKM. The CDR3 covers 16 residues. V shed 3 bases and J 5 bases; nucleotides not matched to a gene: 6. The CDR3 DNA follows: TGTGCCAGCAGTTTCGGCCCGGGACAGGGGAATGAAAAACTGTTTTTT. Translating it yields CASSFGPGQGNEKLFF.

V gene TRBV5-1 combines with J gene TRBJ2-2, with D maybe TRBD1 (6 bases). The germline V gene encodes CDR1 SGHRS and CDR2 YFSETQ. The V end was cut by 2 bases, the J end by 6 bases, with 11 bases between. The CDR3 sequence is 14 residues long. The CDR3 loop is CASSLQGWAGELFF. The CDR3 DNA follows: TGCGCCAGCAGCTTACAGGGCTGGGCCGGGGAGCTGTTTTTT.

The chain employs TRBV13 and TRBJ2-5; 8 bases match TRBD1. The V and J ends lost 5 bases and 3 bases, in that order; junction bases with no gene match: 5. CDR3 size: 14 residues. The germline gives CDR1 PRHDT, CDR2 FYEKMQ (reference sequence). CDR3 nucleotide sequence: TGTGCCAGCAGCGAGAGGACAGGGAAAGAGACCCAGTACTTC. Its protein is CASSERTGKETQYF.

CDR3 nucleotides: TGCGCCAGCAGCCAAGATGGAGGGACTGGAAACACCATATATTTT. Translating it yields CASSQDGGTGNTIYF. The chain has TRBV4-3 and TRBJ1-3; no definite D call. Trimming removed 0 bases at V and 2 bases at J, with 8 bases between. The germline CDR1 and CDR2 sequences are LGHNA and YSLEER. The CDR3 loop spans 15 amino acids.

The chain combines TRBV2 with TRBJ2-7, with TRBD2 matching 9 bases. Germline values: CDR1 SNHLY, CDR2 FYNNEI. Trimming took 8 bases from V and 0 from J; bases not matched to a gene: 8. CDR3 size: 15 residues. The CDR3 sequence is CASCCLAGFSYEQYF. In DNA form, the CDR3 reads TGTGCCAGCTGCTGTCTAGCGGGGTTCTCCTACGAGCAGTACTTC. The variable domain in full, completed from reference TRBV2 and TRBJ2-7, reads EPEVTQTPSHQVTQMGQEVILRCVPISNHLYFYWYRQILGQKVEFLVSFYNNEISEKSEIFDDQFSVERPDGSNFTLKIRSTKLEDSAMYFCASCCLAGFSYEQYFGPGTRLTVT.

The table lists this clone with a count of one. The chain couples TRBV27 to TRBJ2-7; the D gene is possibly TRBD2 (6 bases). Per germline, CDR1 MNHEY and CDR2 SMNVEV (reference sequence). CDR3 size: 16 residues. Deletions cut 1 base from V and 3 bases from J, with 16 bases between. CDR3 DNA: TGTGCCAGCAGTTTATTCGGCCCGGAGGGTTACTACGAGCAGTACTTC. Residues: CASSLFGPEGYYEQYF.

The chain carries TRBV5-4 and TRBJ2-1; 8 nucleotides align to TRBD1. The CDR3 runs to 16 residues. CDR1 is SGHNT, CDR2 YYREEE, per germline (reference sequence). Trimming cost V 4 bases and J 6 bases; bases outside gene matches: 12. The CDR3 DNA is TGTGCCAGCAGCGAGACAGGGGTCCAGAGTTTCAATGAGCAGTTCTTC. Translating it yields CASSETGVQSFNEQFF.

The chain couples TRBV14 to TRBJ2-2; D might be TRBD2 (5 bases). The V and J ends lost 1 base and 6 bases respectively, with 6 bases between them. Germline V gene lookup returns CDR1 SGHDN and CDR2 FVKESK. This CDR3 is built from 13 residues. CDR3 in amino acids: CASSQVGAGELFF. The CDR3 DNA is TGTGCCAGCAGCCAAGTCGGGGCCGGGGAGCTGTTTTTT.

V gene TRBV21-1 combines with J gene TRBJ2-4; the table's D call, TRBD1, was not checked against the DNA. TRBV21-1 constitutes a pseudogene. This CDR3 spans 16 amino acids. CDR3 loop: CASSKSRGRAKNIQYF. The CDR3 nucleotides read TGTGCCAGCAGCAAGAGCAGGGGGCGAGCCAAAAACATTCAGTACTTC.

This chain joins TRBV28 and TRBJ1-1; 9 bases are shared with TRBD1. Germline loops: CDR1 MDHEN, CDR2 SYDVKM. The CDR3 runs 13 residues. With V trimmed by 6 bases and J by 4 bases, 3 bases remained unmatched. CDR3 nucleotides: TGTGCCAGCAGGCCGACAGGGGGCACTGAAGCTTTCTTT. It specifies CASRPTGGTEAFF. Full variable domain (missing parts from reference TRBV28 and TRBJ1-1): DVKVTQSSRYLVKRTGEKVFLECVQDMDHENMFWYRQDPGLGLRLIYFSYDVKMKEKGDIPEGYSVSREKKERFSLILESASTNQTSMYLCASRPTGGTEAFFGQGTRLTVV.

The chain combines TRBV9 with TRBJ2-1, with 7 bases matching TRBD2. The CDR3 runs to 18 residues. Trimming removed 0 bases from V and 7 bases from J; junction bases left unmatched: 16. Germline CDR1 is SGDLS and CDR2 is YYNGEE. CDR3 loop: CASSVGPSGWTGGNEQFF. In DNA, the CDR3 is TGTGCCAGCAGCGTAGGACCTAGCGGTTGGACCGGGGGAAATGAGCAGTTCTTC.